A selection of T cell receptor beta chains follows, all from one sample in a study of graft-versus-host responses after intestinal transplantation. Clones were sequenced by immunoSEQ multiplex PCR, and TCRdb holds only the in-frame ones, with some missing. Of roughly 40,000 clones in the sample, 91% were seen once. Here the sequenced sample was PBMCs, taken 524 days after transplant. The origin of the receptors is a human patient who received an intestinal transplant, so some T cells may come from the graft donor. The CDR3 runs from the conserved cysteine through the conserved F or W. A D gene is named only where the DNA matches it firmly. Only some rows state a clone size, as once, few, many or a class for expanded clones.

D gene	V gene	clone size	J gene	CDR3 protein	CDR3 DNA
.	TRBV6-1	.	TRBJ2-5	CASSPKTGRQETQYF	TGTGCCAGCTCACCAAAAACAGGGCGGCAAGAGACCCAGTACTTC
TRBD2	TRBV14	.	TRBJ2-3	CASSPLTSSTDTQYF	TGTGCCAGCAGCCCCCTGACTAGCAGCACAGATACGCAGTATTTT
TRBD1	TRBV5-4	.	TRBJ1-1	CASSHDRETEAFF	TGTGCCAGCAGTCACGACAGGGAGACTGAAGCTTTCTTT
.	TRBV13	.	TRBJ2-7	CASSASAAEQYF	TGTGCCAGCAGCGCATCAGCCGCCGAGCAGTACTTC
TRBD2	TRBV9	.	TRBJ2-1	CASSSLAGSYNEQFF	TGTGCCAGCAGTAGCCTAGCGGGGTCCTACAATGAGCAGTTCTTC
.	TRBV6-5	.	TRBJ2-3	CASSYGGTDTQYF	TGTGCCAGCAGTTACGGGGGCACAGATACGCAGTATTTT
TRBD1	TRBV28	.	TRBJ2-5	CASSRTGLVQTQYF	TGTGCCAGCAGTCGGACAGGGCTCGTACAGACCCAGTACTTC
TRBD1	TRBV19	.	TRBJ1-2	CASRQSGQVYGYTF	TGTGCCAGTAGACAATCGGGACAGGTCTATGGCTACACCTTC
.	TRBV30	few	TRBJ1-1	CAWSKMGNTEAFF	TGTGCCTGGAGCAAAATGGGGAACACTGAAGCTTTCTTT
.	TRBV11-2	once	TRBJ2-1	CASSLEHPFYNEQFF	TGTGCCAGCAGCTTAGAACATCCTTTCTACAATGAGCAGTTCTTC
TRBD1	TRBV19	.	TRBJ2-1	CASGQGTSYNEQFF	TGTGCCAGTGGACAGGGGACCTCCTACAATGAGCAGTTCTTC
TRBD2	TRBV9	.	TRBJ2-5	CASSDNLAGIQETQYF	TGTGCCAGCAGCGACAATCTAGCGGGTATTCAAGAGACCCAGTACTTC
.	TRBV11-1	.	TRBJ2-1	CASSPQSWSYNEQFF	TGTGCCAGCAGCCCCCAGTCCTGGAGCTACAATGAGCAGTTCTTC
TRBD2	TRBV10-3	once	TRBJ2-5	CAISEARAGGEGNQETQYF	TGTGCCATCAGTGAGGCGAGGGCGGGAGGGGAAGGGAACCAAGAGACCCAGTACTTC